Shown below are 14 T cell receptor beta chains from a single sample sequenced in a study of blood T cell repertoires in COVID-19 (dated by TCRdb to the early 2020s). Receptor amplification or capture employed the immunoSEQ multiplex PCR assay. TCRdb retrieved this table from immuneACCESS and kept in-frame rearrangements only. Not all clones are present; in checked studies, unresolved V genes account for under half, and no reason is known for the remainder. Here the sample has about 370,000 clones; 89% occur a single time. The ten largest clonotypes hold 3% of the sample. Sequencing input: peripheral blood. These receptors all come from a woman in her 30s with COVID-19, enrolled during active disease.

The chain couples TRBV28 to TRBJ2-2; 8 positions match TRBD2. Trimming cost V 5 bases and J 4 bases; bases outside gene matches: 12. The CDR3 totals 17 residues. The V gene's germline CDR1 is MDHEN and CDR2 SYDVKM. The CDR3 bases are TGTGCCAGCAGTCCCGCCCGCAGACTAGCGAGCACCGGGGAGCTGTTTTTT. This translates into CASSPARRLASTGELFF.

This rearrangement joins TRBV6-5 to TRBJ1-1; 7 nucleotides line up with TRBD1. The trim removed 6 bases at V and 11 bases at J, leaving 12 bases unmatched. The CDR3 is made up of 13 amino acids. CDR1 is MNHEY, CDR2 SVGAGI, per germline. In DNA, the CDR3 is TGTGCCAGCAGCTCCCCGGGACAGATTGCGGCTTTCTTT. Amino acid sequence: CASSSPGQIAAFF.

As DNA, the CDR3 is TGTGCCAGCAGCCTTCACCAGGGCAAATACGAGCAGTACGTC. Translation: CASSLHQGKYEQYV. The chain uses TRBV11-2 and TRBJ2-7; D is perhaps TRBD1 (5 bases). V was shortened by 5 bases and J by 4 bases, with 15 bases between the two germline ends. CDR3 length: 14 residues. The germline V gene has CDR1 SGHAT and CDR2 FQNNGV.

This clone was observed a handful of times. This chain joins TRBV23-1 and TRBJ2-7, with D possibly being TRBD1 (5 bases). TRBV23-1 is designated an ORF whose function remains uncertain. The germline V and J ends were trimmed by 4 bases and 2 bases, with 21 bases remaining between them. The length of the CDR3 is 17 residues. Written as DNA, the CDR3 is TGCGCCAGCAGTCCATCCGACGACGAAGACAGAACCTACGAGCAGTACTTC. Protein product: CASSPSDDEDRTYEQYF.

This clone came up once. CDR3 amino acids: CASSRAGGATDTQYF. The CDR3 DNA reads as TGTGCCAGCAGCAGAGCGGGGGGTGCCACAGATACGCAGTATTTT. The genes are TRBV5-4 and TRBJ2-3; TRBD2 matches 9 bases. Germline V gene sequence: CDR1 SGHNT, CDR2 YYREEE (reference sequence). CDR3 length: 15 residues. V lost 4 bases, J lost 2 bases, and 5 bases stayed unmatched. Based on the CDR3 plus reference TRBV5-4 and TRBJ2-3, the full variable domain is ETGVTQSPTHLIKTRGQQVTLRCSSQSGHNTVSWYQQALGQGPQFIFQYYREEENGRGNFPPRFSGLQFPNYSSELNVNALELDDSALYLCASSRAGGATDTQYFGPGTRLTVL.

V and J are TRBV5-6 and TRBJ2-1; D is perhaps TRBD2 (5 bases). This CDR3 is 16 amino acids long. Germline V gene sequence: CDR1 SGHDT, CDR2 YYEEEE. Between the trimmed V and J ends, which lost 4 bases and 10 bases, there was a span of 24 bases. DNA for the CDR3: TGTGCCAGCAGCCATCCGTTAAGCTTCCGGGGTGGGGAGCAGTTCTTC. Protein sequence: CASSHPLSFRGGEQFF.

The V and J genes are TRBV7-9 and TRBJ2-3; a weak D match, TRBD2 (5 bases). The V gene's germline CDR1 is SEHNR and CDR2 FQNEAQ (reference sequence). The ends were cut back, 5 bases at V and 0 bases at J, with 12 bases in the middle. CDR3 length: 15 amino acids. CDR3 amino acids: CASSRRTPSTDTQYF. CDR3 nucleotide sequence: TGTGCCAGCAGCCGGCGGACTCCTAGCACAGATACGCAGTATTTT.

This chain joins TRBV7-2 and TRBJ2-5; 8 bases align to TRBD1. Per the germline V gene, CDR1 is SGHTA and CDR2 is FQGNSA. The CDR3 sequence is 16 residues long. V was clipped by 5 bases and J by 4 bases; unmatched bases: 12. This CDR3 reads CASSAYRDRRGETQYF. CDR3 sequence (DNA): TGTGCCAGCAGCGCCTATCGGGACAGGAGAGGAGAGACCCAGTACTTC.

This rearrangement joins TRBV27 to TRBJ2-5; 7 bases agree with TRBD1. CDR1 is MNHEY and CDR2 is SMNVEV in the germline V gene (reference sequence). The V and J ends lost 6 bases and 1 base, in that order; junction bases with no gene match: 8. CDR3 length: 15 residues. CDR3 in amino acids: CASSARGPSQETQYF. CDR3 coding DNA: TGTGCCAGCAGCGCTAGGGGGCCTTCCCAAGAGACCCAGTACTTC.

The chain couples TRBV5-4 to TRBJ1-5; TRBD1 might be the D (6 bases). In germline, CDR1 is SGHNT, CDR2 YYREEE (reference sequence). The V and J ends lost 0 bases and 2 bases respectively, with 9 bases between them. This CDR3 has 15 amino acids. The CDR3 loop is CASSLAGAGNQPQHF. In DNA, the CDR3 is TGTGCCAGCAGCTTGGCAGGGGCAGGCAATCAGCCCCAGCATTTT.

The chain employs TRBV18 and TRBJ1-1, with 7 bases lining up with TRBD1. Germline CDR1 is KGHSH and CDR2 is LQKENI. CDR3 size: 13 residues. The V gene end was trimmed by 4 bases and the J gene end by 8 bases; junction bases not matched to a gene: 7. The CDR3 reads CASSQDRPLEAFF. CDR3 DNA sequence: TGTGCCAGCTCACAGGACAGGCCCCTAGAAGCTTTCTTT.

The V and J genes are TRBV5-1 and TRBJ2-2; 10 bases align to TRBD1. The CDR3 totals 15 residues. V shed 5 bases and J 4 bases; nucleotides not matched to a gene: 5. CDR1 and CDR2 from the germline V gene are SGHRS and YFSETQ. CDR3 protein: CASRRDRGGTGELFF. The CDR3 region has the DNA TGCGCCAGCAGACGGGACAGGGGTGGCACCGGGGAGCTGTTTTTT.

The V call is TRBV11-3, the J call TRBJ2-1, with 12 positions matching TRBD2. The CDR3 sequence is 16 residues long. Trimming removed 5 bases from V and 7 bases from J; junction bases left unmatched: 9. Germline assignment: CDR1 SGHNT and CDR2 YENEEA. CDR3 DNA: TGTGCCAGCAGCGCTCGACTAGCGGGAGACGAGAATGAGCAGTTCTTC. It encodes CASSARLAGDENEQFF.

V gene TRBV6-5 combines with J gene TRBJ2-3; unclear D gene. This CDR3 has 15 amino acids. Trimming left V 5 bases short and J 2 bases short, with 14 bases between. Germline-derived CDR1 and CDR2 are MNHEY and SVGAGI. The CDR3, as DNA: TGTGCCAGCAGTCTTTCTCTTGTCCCCACAGATACGCAGTATTTT. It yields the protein CASSLSLVPTDTQYF.